This T cell receptor beta chain derives from a study of radiation and T cells in renal cell carcinoma. Here immunoSEQ multiplex PCR was the method, and the copy in TCRdb shows in-frame clones only, minus some. There are 100,000 to 150,000 clones in the sample; over 75% occur only once, and approximately 5% lies in the top ten. This CDR3 is 16 amino acids long. In germline, CDR1 is SEHNR, CDR2 FQNEAQ (reference sequence). Trimming pared 2 bases from V and 8 bases from J, leaving 21 bases between. Described time point: blood 2 weeks post-SBRT. Noted treatment: 15 Gy SBRT to primary tumor, nephrectomy 4 weeks later.

This TCR came from a man aged 50-59 years with renal cell carcinoma. The sequencing here drew on blood, taken from a patient whose treatment included radiotherapy and nephrectomy. This chain joins TRBV7-9 and TRBJ1-2; D gene uncertain. The CDR3 here is CASSLSHFSESSGYTF. In DNA form, the CDR3 reads TGTGCCAGCAGCTTATCTCACTTCTCGGAGTCGTCGGGCTACACCTTC. Using reference TRBV7-9 and TRBJ1-2 for the parts outside the CDR3, the full variable domain is DTGVSQNPRHKITKRGQNVTFRCDPISEHNRLYWYRQTLGQGPEFLTYFQNEAQLEKSRLLSDRFSAERPKGSFSTLEIQRTEQGDSAMYLCASSLSHFSESSGYTFGSGTRLTVV.